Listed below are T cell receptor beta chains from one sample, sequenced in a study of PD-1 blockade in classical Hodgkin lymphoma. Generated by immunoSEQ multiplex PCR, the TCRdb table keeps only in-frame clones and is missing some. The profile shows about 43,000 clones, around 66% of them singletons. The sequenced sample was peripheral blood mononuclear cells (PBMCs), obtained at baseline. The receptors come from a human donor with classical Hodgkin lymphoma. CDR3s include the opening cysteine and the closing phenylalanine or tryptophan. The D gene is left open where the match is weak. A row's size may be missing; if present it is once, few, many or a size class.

CASSPWTGSSYEQYF TGTGCCAGCAGTCCTTGGACAGGGAGCTCCTACGAGCAGTACTTC TRBJ2-7 TRBD1 TRBV28 -
CASSFHGQNTGELFF TGTGCCAGCAGCTTTCATGGACAGAACACCGGGGAGCTGTTTTTT TRBJ2-2 - TRBV5-5 -
CASRQVAPNYGYSF TGTGCCAGCAGACAGGTGGCTCCTAACTATGGCTACTCCTTC TRBJ1-2 - TRBV28 once
CAWRIASGRVYNEQFF TGTGCCTGGAGAATCGCTAGCGGGAGGGTATACAATGAGCAGTTCTTC TRBJ2-1 TRBD2 TRBV30 -
CASSLSVGEAFF TGCGCCAGCAGCTTATCGGTCGGTGAAGCTTTCTTT TRBJ1-1 - TRBV5-1 few
CASSLVGSVNTGELFF TGTGCCAGCAGCTTAGTAGGTAGCGTGAACACCGGGGAGCTGTTTTTT TRBJ2-2 - TRBV11-2 -
CASRGQGGNQPQHF TGTGCCAGCAGAGGACAGGGGGGCAATCAGCCCCAGCATTTT TRBJ1-5 TRBD1 TRBV6-5 -
CASSLSGSYNEQFF TGCGCCAGCAGCTTGAGCGGGAGCTACAATGAGCAGTTCTTC TRBJ2-1 TRBD2 TRBV5-1 -
CASSLNSYEQYF TGTGCCAGCAGCTTAAATTCCTACGAGCAGTACTTC TRBJ2-7 - TRBV7-8 -
CASSPGAVSNYGYTF TGCGCCAGCAGCCCGGGGGCGGTATCGAACTATGGCTACACCTTC TRBJ1-2 - TRBV5-1 once
CSVDRLGDYGYTF TGCAGCGTTGATCGTTTGGGGGACTATGGCTACACCTTC TRBJ1-2 - TRBV29-1 once
CASRIKAGQGDGYTF TGTGCCAGTAGAATAAAGGCGGGACAGGGAGATGGCTACACCTTC TRBJ1-2 TRBD1 TRBV19 -
CASSVRTNQPQHF TGTGCCAGCAGTGTCCGGACGAATCAGCCCCAGCATTTT TRBJ1-5 - TRBV2 -
CASSLVQGYNEQFF TGTGCCAGCAGCTTAGTACAGGGCTACAATGAGCAGTTCTTC TRBJ2-1 - TRBV7-2 few
CASGLAPGNEQFF TGTGCTAGTGGTTTGGCACCCGGTAATGAGCAGTTCTTC TRBJ2-1 - TRBV12-5 few
CVGPGKRRQGASYNEQFF TGTGTCGGACCTGGGAAGAGAAGACAGGGGGCTTCCTACAATGAGCAGTTCTTC TRBJ2-1 - TRBV7-5 -
CASSIFGGISNQPQHF TGTGCCAGTAGTATTTTCGGGGGGATAAGCAATCAGCCCCAGCATTTT TRBJ1-5 - TRBV19 -
CASSQGLQGGTEAFF TGTGCCAGCAGCCAAGGCCTCCAGGGTGGCACTGAAGCTTTCTTT TRBJ1-1 - TRBV4-2 many